This T cell receptor beta chain appears in the sequencing data of a study of Ad26.COV2.S vaccination and SARS-CoV-2 variants. Sequenced by immunoSEQ multiplex PCR; TCRdb stores in-frame clones only, minus some. The data contain about 350,000 clones, around 88% of them singletons. The treatment here: roughly 18 received Ad26.COV2.S at low or high dose, single or two shots; about 5 received placebo; per-sample allocation not given. Specimen acquisition occurred on day 63 following the initial vaccine or placebo injection. Germline V gives CDR1 SGHRS, CDR2 YFSETQ. CDR3 length: 15 residues. The germline V and J ends were trimmed by 0 bases and 2 bases, with 11 bases remaining between them.

This receptor was identified in a person between 18 and 60 years old who received the Ad26.COV2.S COVID-19 vaccine or a placebo. The input for sequencing was peripheral blood, taken in a trial of Ad26.COV2.S vaccine versus placebo. The chain employs TRBV5-1 and TRBJ2-5, with D unresolved. The CDR3 nucleotides are TGCGCCAGCAGCTTGGTAGGTCAGAAACAAGAGACCCAGTACTTC. It is translated as CASSLVGQKQETQYF.